The present TCR beta chain was sequenced within a study of early T cells in non-severe SARS-CoV-2 infection. Study-wide background: RNA in bulk from unsorted whole blood was sequenced, and chains were unpaired.

In this sample, this clonotype turned up a few times. Its antigen remains unknown. TCRdb itself ran the 5' RACE reads through MiXCR, one entry per CDR3 protein. The table records over 85,000 distinct CDR3 sequences, about 12% of them present only once. Findings of the study overall: Lookups in VDJdb leaned toward anti-spike CD8 responses and missed private and CD4 specificities.

The TCR originated in an adult who was a healthcare worker with PCR-confirmed SARS-CoV-2 infection or an uninfected control (not recorded which). The material was whole blood, obtained at baseline.

The CDR3 is CSVVLGLYYEQYF. CDR3 in DNA: TGCAGCGTCGTCCTGGGACTTTACTACGAGCAGTACTTC. The chain joins TRBV29-1 to TRBJ2-7; perhaps TRBD2 as D (6 bases). The germline V and J ends were trimmed by 6 bases and 3 bases, with 15 bases remaining between them. CDR1 is SQVTM and CDR2 is ANQGSEA in the germline V gene. This CDR3 has 13 amino acids.